This T cell receptor (beta chain) stems from a study of T-cell reconstitution after alpha-beta-depleted transplantation in children. CDR3 size: 14 residues. V was pared by 2 bases and J by 7 bases, with 13 bases between. Germline CDR1 reads SGDLS; CDR2 reads YYNGEE. This clonotype has just a few counts. Its antigen is not identified. Findings and caveats of the study: The origin of high day-60 TCRbeta diversity in some patients lay in surviving recipient T cells and thymic progenitors. T cells produced anew were the main source of T-cell counts and diversity one year after transplant. The origin of alpha-beta T cells about two months after transplant was reportedly several hundred expanded graft clones.

Using unique molecular identifiers, the investigators prepared the TCRbeta library. TCRdb re-analysed the PCR reads in MiXCR, keeping a single row per CDR3 protein. The sample has 780,000 or so distinct CDR3 sequences, less than 20% seen once; the top ten hold 5%. Here the sequenced sample was PBMCs, mostly from graft donor cells, taken 360 days after TCRalphabeta/CD19-depleted stem cell transplant. The chain has TRBV9 and TRBJ2-1, with D possibly TRBD2 on 6 matching bases. The origin of this receptor is a male patient between 5 and 17 years old who had a stem cell transplant for acute lymphoblastic leukemia, so the T cells may come from the graft donor. The CDR3, as DNA: TGTGCCAGCAGCGTCTCCTGGGGGGAGAATGAGCAGTTCTTC. As protein: CASSVSWGENEQFF.